This T cell receptor (beta chain) came from a study of cytomegalovirus exposure and HLA in healthy donors. Study-wide results and caveats: Diagnosis of cytomegalovirus status made by the classifier reportedly showed high specificity and sensitivity. The authors excluded some V segments, including TRBV6-2 and TRBV6-3, as indistinguishable.

Amplification used 60 Vbeta primers and 13 Jbeta primers. In the source study's methods: In a later analysis, approximately 80 million unique TCR beta chains included roughly 11 million shared by two or more donors. Here immunoSEQ multiplex PCR was the method, and the copy in TCRdb shows in-frame clones only, minus some. V, J and clone size are taken as reported in that table, and D and trimming were inferred from the DNA itself. This table has approximately 150,000 clones, around 80% appearing once. A remark on this clone: Its antigen remains unknown.

Germline CDR1 reads SGHRS; CDR2 reads YFSETQ. CDR3 length equals 16 residues. The sample consisted of PBMCs. This clonotype originated in a man younger than 30 in good health and CMV-seropositive. V usage is TRBV5-1 and J usage is TRBJ2-5; no reliable D call. The J call may be faulty, since TRBJ2-7 better matches the DNA end. The CDR3 nucleotides read TGCGCCAGCAGCTTGACAGCTTACCCAGAGTCCTACGAGCAGTACTTC. This encodes CASSLTAYPESYEQYF.